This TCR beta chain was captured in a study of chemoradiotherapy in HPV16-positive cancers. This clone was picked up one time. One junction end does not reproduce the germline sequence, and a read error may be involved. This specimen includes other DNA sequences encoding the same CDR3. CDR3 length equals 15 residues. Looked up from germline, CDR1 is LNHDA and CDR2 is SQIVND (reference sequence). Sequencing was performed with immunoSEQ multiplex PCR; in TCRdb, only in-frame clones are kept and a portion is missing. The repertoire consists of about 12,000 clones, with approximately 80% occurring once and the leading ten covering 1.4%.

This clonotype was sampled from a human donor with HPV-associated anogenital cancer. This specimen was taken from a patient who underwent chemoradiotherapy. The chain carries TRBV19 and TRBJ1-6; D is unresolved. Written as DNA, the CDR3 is TGTGCCAGTAGCATAGTAAAGGGAGGTGATTCACCCCTCCACTTT. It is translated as CASSIVKGGDSPLHF.